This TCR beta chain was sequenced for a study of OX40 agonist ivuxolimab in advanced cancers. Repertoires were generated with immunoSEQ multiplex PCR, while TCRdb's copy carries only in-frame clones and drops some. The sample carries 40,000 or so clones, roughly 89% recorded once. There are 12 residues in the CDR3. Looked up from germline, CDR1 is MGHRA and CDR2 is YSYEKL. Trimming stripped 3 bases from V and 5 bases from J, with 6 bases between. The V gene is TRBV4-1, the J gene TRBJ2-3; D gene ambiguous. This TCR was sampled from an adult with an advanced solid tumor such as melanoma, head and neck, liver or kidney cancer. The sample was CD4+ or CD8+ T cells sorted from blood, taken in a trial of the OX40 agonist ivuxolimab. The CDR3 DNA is TGCGCCAGCAGCCAGTCCAGAGATACGCAGTATTTT. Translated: CASSQSRDTQYF.